Listed below are T cell receptor beta chains from one sample, sequenced in a study of T cells in localized non-small cell lung cancer. Generated by immunoSEQ multiplex PCR, the TCRdb table keeps only in-frame clones and is missing some. The repertoire consists of roughly 21,000 clones, with 90% occurring once and the leading ten covering less than 9%. Here the sequenced sample was peripheral blood, taken before any cancer treatment. All receptors come from a woman aged 35-70 years with stage I lung adenocarcinoma. Both conserved end residues are part of each CDR3. The order of the fields is clone size, D gene, J gene, V gene, CDR3 DNA, CDR3 protein. A D gene is named only where the DNA matches it firmly. Clone sizes are given selectively: once, few, many, or a class where the clone is expanded.

clone size: .; D gene: TRBD1; J gene: TRBJ2-5; V gene: TRBV7-2; CDR3 DNA: TGTGCCAGCAGCTTCGGGACAGGGCTTTTTGAGACCCAGTACTTC; CDR3 protein: CASSFGTGLFETQYF
clone size: .; D gene: .; J gene: TRBJ2-7; V gene: TRBV7-9; CDR3 DNA: TGTGCCAGCAGCTGGGACTTTGGCGAGCAGTACTTC; CDR3 protein: CASSWDFGEQYF
clone size: .; D gene: .; J gene: TRBJ2-6; V gene: TRBV9; CDR3 DNA: TGTGCCAGCAGCGTAGAATGGCAGGGTAGACCTGGGGCCAACGTCCTGACTTTC; CDR3 protein: CASSVEWQGRPGANVLTF
clone size: few; D gene: .; J gene: TRBJ1-1; V gene: TRBV30; CDR3 DNA: TGTGCCTGGAGTAAGGACCGGGACACTGAAGCTTTCTTT; CDR3 protein: CAWSKDRDTEAFF
clone size: medium-sized; D gene: .; J gene: TRBJ2-5; V gene: TRBV28; CDR3 DNA: TGTGCCAGCAGTCCACTTAAAGCAGGGACGGCGGAGACCCAGTACTTC; CDR3 protein: CASSPLKAGTAETQYF
clone size: .; D gene: .; J gene: TRBJ2-5; V gene: TRBV9; CDR3 DNA: TGTGCCAGCAGTGAGGGGCTAGGAAAGAACCAAGAGACCCAGTACTTC; CDR3 protein: CASSEGLGKNQETQYF
clone size: .; D gene: TRBD2; J gene: TRBJ2-1; V gene: TRBV2; CDR3 DNA: TGTGCCAGCAGTGCGGGGACTAGCGGGAAAGGTGAGCAGTTCTTC; CDR3 protein: CASSAGTSGKGEQFF
clone size: .; D gene: TRBD1; J gene: TRBJ2-7; V gene: TRBV11-1; CDR3 DNA: TGTGCCAGCAGCTTAGGCTCCGGGACAGGGAAACAGCAGTACTTC; CDR3 protein: CASSLGSGTGKQQYF
clone size: few; D gene: .; J gene: TRBJ1-2; V gene: TRBV14; CDR3 DNA: TGTGCCAGCAGCCAAGAGCCGGGCTATGGCTACACCTTC; CDR3 protein: CASSQEPGYGYTF
clone size: .; D gene: .; J gene: TRBJ1-5; V gene: TRBV30; CDR3 DNA: TGTGCCTGGAGTCCGGGGTTGTATCAGCCCCAGCATTTT; CDR3 protein: CAWSPGLYQPQHF
clone size: .; D gene: .; J gene: TRBJ1-1; V gene: TRBV11-3; CDR3 DNA: TGTGCCAGCAGCTTAGGGGCGGGGAACACTGAAGCTTTCTTT; CDR3 protein: CASSLGAGNTEAFF
clone size: .; D gene: .; J gene: TRBJ2-5; V gene: TRBV5-6; CDR3 DNA: TGTGCCAGCAGCTCACGGAGTACAGGGAGCCAAGAGACCCAGTACTTC; CDR3 protein: CASSSRSTGSQETQYF
clone size: few; D gene: .; J gene: TRBJ1-2; V gene: TRBV5-6; CDR3 DNA: TGTGCCAGCAGCTTGGGGAACAACTATGGCTACACCTTC; CDR3 protein: CASSLGNNYGYTF
clone size: once; D gene: .; J gene: TRBJ2-1; V gene: TRBV9; CDR3 DNA: TGTGCCAGCAGCGTAGCACAGGGCTCCCGTGAGCAGTTCTTC; CDR3 protein: CASSVAQGSREQFF
clone size: .; D gene: TRBD2; J gene: TRBJ2-1; V gene: TRBV7-8; CDR3 DNA: TGTGCCAGCAGCTTAAGGCGGGAGGGTAACAATGAGCAGTTCTTC; CDR3 protein: CASSLRREGNNEQFF
clone size: .; D gene: .; J gene: TRBJ1-2; V gene: TRBV21-1; CDR3 DNA: TGTGCCAGCAGCAAAGGGGGCAGGGAGACTGGCTACACCTTC; CDR3 protein: CASSKGGRETGYTF
clone size: once; D gene: .; J gene: TRBJ2-1; V gene: TRBV6-5; CDR3 DNA: TGTGCCAGCAGAGGGGGACCCCAGGGGAATGAGCAGTTCTTC; CDR3 protein: CASRGGPQGNEQFF
clone size: once; D gene: TRBD1; J gene: TRBJ2-5; V gene: TRBV7-2; CDR3 DNA: TGTGCCAGCAGCACGGACAGGCAAGAGACCCAGTACTTC; CDR3 protein: CASSTDRQETQYF
clone size: .; D gene: .; J gene: TRBJ2-7; V gene: TRBV13; CDR3 DNA: TGTGCCAGCAGCGCCATCCCCCACGATCGCTACGAGCAGTACTTC; CDR3 protein: CASSAIPHDRYEQYF
clone size: .; D gene: .; J gene: TRBJ1-2; V gene: TRBV27; CDR3 DNA: TGTGCCAGCCGCCGAGAGGGGCCTGGATATGGCTACACCTTC; CDR3 protein: CASRREGPGYGYTF
clone size: .; D gene: .; J gene: TRBJ2-7; V gene: TRBV6-5; CDR3 DNA: TGTGCCAGCAGTTACAATTTCGCAGGTGTCCCCTACGAGCAGTACTTC; CDR3 protein: CASSYNFAGVPYEQYF
clone size: .; D gene: .; J gene: TRBJ1-1; V gene: TRBV7-2; CDR3 DNA: TGTGCCAGCAGCCCCTTTGAGGACACTGAAGCTTTCTTT; CDR3 protein: CASSPFEDTEAFF
clone size: .; D gene: .; J gene: TRBJ2-1; V gene: TRBV6-5; CDR3 DNA: TGTGCCAGCAGTCGGAAGCTGGCAGCTGAGCAGTTCTTC; CDR3 protein: CASSRKLAAEQFF
clone size: once; D gene: TRBD2; J gene: TRBJ2-3; V gene: TRBV7-8; CDR3 DNA: TGTGCCAGCACCAGGACTAGCGGGGCCAGCACAGATACGCAGTATTTT; CDR3 protein: CASTRTSGASTDTQYF
clone size: .; D gene: TRBD1; J gene: TRBJ2-5; V gene: TRBV9; CDR3 DNA: TGTGCCAGCAGCGCCACAGGGGGCTTAGAGACCCAGTACTTC; CDR3 protein: CASSATGGLETQYF
clone size: .; D gene: .; J gene: TRBJ1-1; V gene: TRBV6-1; CDR3 DNA: TGTGCCAGCGGCCCCCAAAGGAACACTGAAGCTTTCTTT; CDR3 protein: CASGPQRNTEAFF
clone size: .; D gene: TRBD2; J gene: TRBJ2-5; V gene: TRBV11-3; CDR3 DNA: TGTGCCAGCAGCTTGGGGGGGGACCAAGAGACCCAGTACTTC; CDR3 protein: CASSLGGDQETQYF
clone size: .; D gene: .; J gene: TRBJ2-5; V gene: TRBV19; CDR3 DNA: TGTGCCAGTAGTGACGATACTCTATTCGCCCAAGAGACCCAGTACTTC; CDR3 protein: CASSDDTLFAQETQYF
clone size: .; D gene: TRBD1; J gene: TRBJ2-7; V gene: TRBV5-1; CDR3 DNA: TGCGCCAGCAGCACAGGGACAGGGGGAACGTACGAGCAGTACTTC; CDR3 protein: CASSTGTGGTYEQYF
clone size: .; D gene: .; J gene: TRBJ2-1; V gene: TRBV5-8; CDR3 DNA: TGTGCCAGCAGCTTGTTACGCTGGTTCTCCTACAATGAGCAGTTCTTC; CDR3 protein: CASSLLRWFSYNEQFF
clone size: .; D gene: .; J gene: TRBJ2-5; V gene: TRBV6-5; CDR3 DNA: TGTGCCAGCAGTCGGACTCATGAAGCGGAGACCCAGTACTTC; CDR3 protein: CASSRTHEAETQYF
clone size: .; D gene: TRBD1; J gene: TRBJ2-7; V gene: TRBV11-2; CDR3 DNA: TGTGCCAGCAGCTTATCCCCGACAGGGGGATCTAACGAGCAGTACTTC; CDR3 protein: CASSLSPTGGSNEQYF
clone size: .; D gene: .; J gene: TRBJ2-7; V gene: TRBV28; CDR3 DNA: TGTGCCAGCAGTTCCGTGACAGGCTCCTACGAGCAGTACTTC; CDR3 protein: CASSSVTGSYEQYF
clone size: .; D gene: .; J gene: TRBJ1-5; V gene: TRBV5-6; CDR3 DNA: TGTGCCAGCAGCTCCCGCCGATACCGTGGTCAGCCCCAGCATTTT; CDR3 protein: CASSSRRYRGQPQHF
clone size: .; D gene: .; J gene: TRBJ2-1; V gene: TRBV9; CDR3 DNA: TGTGCCAGCAGCGTAGGGCGGGATGAGCAGTTCTTC; CDR3 protein: CASSVGRDEQFF
clone size: .; D gene: .; J gene: TRBJ1-2; V gene: TRBV30; CDR3 DNA: TGTGCCTGGAAAATGGTCTATGGCTACACCTTC; CDR3 protein: CAWKMVYGYTF
clone size: .; D gene: .; J gene: TRBJ2-2; V gene: TRBV6-1; CDR3 DNA: TGTGCCAGCAGTGAAGTACGGACCGGGGAGCTGTTTTTT; CDR3 protein: CASSEVRTGELFF
clone size: .; D gene: .; J gene: TRBJ2-2; V gene: TRBV7-2; CDR3 DNA: TGTGCCAGCAGCGGGACTGGAATATACACCGGGGAGCTGTTTTTT; CDR3 protein: CASSGTGIYTGELFF
clone size: .; D gene: .; J gene: TRBJ2-3; V gene: TRBV6-5; CDR3 DNA: TGTGCCAGCAGCTACCTAGGGGGGGGCACAGATACGCAGTATTTT; CDR3 protein: CASSYLGGGTDTQYF
clone size: .; D gene: TRBD2; J gene: TRBJ2-1; V gene: TRBV5-6; CDR3 DNA: TGTGCCAGCAGGCCGCGGGGGTACGGGGACAATGAGCAGTTCTTC; CDR3 protein: CASRPRGYGDNEQFF
clone size: .; D gene: .; J gene: TRBJ1-2; V gene: TRBV7-2; CDR3 DNA: TGTGCCAGCAGCCCTACAGCTAACTATGGCTACACCTTC; CDR3 protein: CASSPTANYGYTF
clone size: .; D gene: TRBD1; J gene: TRBJ2-7; V gene: TRBV2; CDR3 DNA: TGTGCCAGCAGCAGAGGGGGCCTCGGGGAGCAGTACTTC; CDR3 protein: CASSRGGLGEQYF
clone size: .; D gene: TRBD1; J gene: TRBJ1-2; V gene: TRBV7-9; CDR3 DNA: TGTGCCAGCAGCGAATCCGACAGGGGACGTGGCTACACCTTC; CDR3 protein: CASSESDRGRGYTF
clone size: .; D gene: .; J gene: TRBJ1-1; V gene: TRBV28; CDR3 DNA: TGTGCCAGCAGTTTATTTGAGGGCGCGGGCACTGAAGCTTTCTTT; CDR3 protein: CASSLFEGAGTEAFF
clone size: .; D gene: .; J gene: TRBJ2-7; V gene: TRBV4-3; CDR3 DNA: TGCGCCAGCAGCCCAAAGACAGCGAGCGGTGGCTACGAGCAGTACTTC; CDR3 protein: CASSPKTASGGYEQYF
clone size: once; D gene: .; J gene: TRBJ2-1; V gene: TRBV7-2; CDR3 DNA: TGTGCCAGCAGCTTAATGGCGGGGATCAACAATGAGCAGTTCTTC; CDR3 protein: CASSLMAGINNEQFF
clone size: .; D gene: .; J gene: TRBJ1-1; V gene: TRBV29-1; CDR3 DNA: TGCAGCGTTCGTTTGACAGTGAACACTGAAGCTTTCTTT; CDR3 protein: CSVRLTVNTEAFF
clone size: once; D gene: .; J gene: TRBJ2-7; V gene: TRBV18; CDR3 DNA: TGTGCCAGCTCACCTTTCACCATCGGGCCTTACGAGCAGTACTTC; CDR3 protein: CASSPFTIGPYEQYF
clone size: once; D gene: TRBD2; J gene: TRBJ2-3; V gene: TRBV6-1; CDR3 DNA: TGTGCCAGCAGTGACGGAGCTAGCGGGGGTACGCAGTATTTT; CDR3 protein: CASSDGASGGTQYF
clone size: .; D gene: .; J gene: TRBJ1-5; V gene: TRBV6-1; CDR3 DNA: TGTGCCAGCAGTGAATCCGGGTACCAGCCCCAGCATTTT; CDR3 protein: CASSESGYQPQHF
clone size: .; D gene: TRBD2; J gene: TRBJ2-3; V gene: TRBV10-3; CDR3 DNA: TGTGCCATCAGTACCCCAGCTAGCGGGGGCACAGATACGCAGTATTTT; CDR3 protein: CAISTPASGGTDTQYF